The entry below describes one T cell receptor (beta chain). This clonotype was found a few times. Its binding antigen is unknown. Base qualities are not recorded, but no much larger clone differs from it by a single base. The roughly 39 donors, aged roughly 6 to 95 years, were systemically healthy Caucasian individuals from Russia. Around 10 milliliters of peripheral blood were drawn from each donor into EDTA-treated Vacutainer tubes. Ficoll-Paque density-gradient centrifugation was used to isolate PBMCs, with at least 6.5 million per sample. Total RNA was extracted from PBMCs with Trizol reagent, with at least 5.5 micrograms obtained per sample. Naive CD45RAhigh/CD27high T cell percentages were measured by flow cytometry on a PBMC aliquot from every donor. Library preparation used 5' RACE. Sequencing was performed on an Illumina HiSeq 2500. A second PCR of roughly 7 to 11 cycles was performed with a sample-barcoded 5' primer and a J-beta primer mix. A template-switch 5' adaptor carrying 12 random nucleotides introduced a unique molecular identifier onto each TCR beta cDNA molecule. Each sample yielded at least 3 million CDR3-containing paired-end reads. All of the RNA was converted into first-strand cDNA using the Mint cDNA synthesis kit, with a TRBC-specific oligonucleotide serving as the primer. Following uracil-DNA glycosylase treatment, a first 18-cycle PCR with universal primers M1SS and BC2_uni_R was performed on all cDNA. As for how the authors treated the data: Each sample was normalized by randomly selecting 1 million high-quality reads, each carrying a distinct molecular identifier. Reads with shared molecular identifiers were discarded instead of being binned into consensus sequences. MiTCR, set to a Q25 quality threshold and the strictest error-elimination algorithm, was used for CDR3 identification, clonotype clustering and error correction. Lower-bound total TCR beta diversity was estimated with a nonparametric unseen species model using Euler transformation. In-frame beta chains were kept once TCRdb had trimmed the public reads at Q25 with fastp and called clones with MiXCR. Each CDR3 protein appears once, grouped with its most common genes and DNA. The V and J calls follow TCRdb's processing rather than the paper's. The sample records fewer than 900,000 distinct CDR3 sequences, 43% of which are singletons. Less than 25% of the sample rests with the top ten.

The data were obtained in a study of blood T cells in healthy people across ages (dated by TCRdb to 2013 to 2016). At the level of the whole study: In model experiments, template switching captured roughly one uniquely barcoded TCR beta cDNA molecule for every two T cells. Age-related changes in TCR beta repertoire diversity were measured in the study by deep sequencing normalized with unique cDNA molecular identifiers. The donors were divided into four age groups: young (average around 16 years), middle-aged (roughly 40), aged (around 59) and long-lived (more than 75). To avoid experimental bias, donors of different ages were distributed randomly across sequencing lanes. The study analyzed two additional independent replicas of 1 million unique cDNA reads from the same blood draw for two donors, one aged 18 to 29 and one aged 80 or older. The paper's findings and limits, for the study overall: Because profiling used bulk unsorted PBMCs, naive and antigen-experienced compartments could not be compared conclusively. Observed TCR beta diversity correlated strongly with the percentage of naive T cells measured by flow cytometry. Estimates of total diversity from one million sequenced T cells were regarded as lower bounds and underestimates. Compared with the aged group, more naive CD4+ T cells, fewer expanded clones and increased TCR diversity were shown by the long-lived group, suggesting age selection. As age increased, observed TCR beta diversity per million T cells dropped in a roughly linear way, and a significant reduction was already evident by age 40. The CMV infection status of donors was not known, potentially confounding age-related changes in expanded clonotypes.

Sequences were obtained from blood. The receptor comes from a woman aged 55-69 years in good health.

The CDR3: CASSLRGQGGDSPLHF. The nucleotides are TGTGCCAGCAGTTTGAGAGGACAGGGGGGCGATTCACCCCTCCACTTT. The chain is made from TRBV28 and TRBJ1-6; 10 central nucleotides agree with TRBD1. Per the germline V gene, MDHEN is the CDR1 and SYDVKM is the CDR2. V is pruned by 3 bases and J by 8 bases, leaving 7 bases of the junction without a gene match. CDR3 length: 16 amino acids, cysteine to phenylalanine. Only the CDR3 part of the read is kept: 48 bases, read in frame from the first base.